This TCR beta chain appears in the sequencing data of a study of cytomegalovirus exposure and HLA in healthy donors. This CDR3 comprises 13 residues. V lost 4 bases, J lost 2 bases, and 8 bases lay in between. CDR1 and CDR2 from the germline V gene are MNHEY and SMNVEV (reference sequence). Many counts were recorded for this clone. Profiled with immunoSEQ multiplex PCR; TCRdb holds only in-frame clones, not every one. The repertoire includes about 200,000 clones, 75% to 90% of them detected once, and roughly 5.4% sits in the top ten. The specimen was PBMCs. The source of this sequence is a woman younger than 35 in good health and CMV-seronegative. The chain carries TRBV27 and TRBJ1-1; D not resolved. The CDR3 DNA sequence: TGTGCCAGCAGTTACCAGGCTAACACTGAAGCTTTCTTT. This sequence encodes CASSYQANTEAFF.